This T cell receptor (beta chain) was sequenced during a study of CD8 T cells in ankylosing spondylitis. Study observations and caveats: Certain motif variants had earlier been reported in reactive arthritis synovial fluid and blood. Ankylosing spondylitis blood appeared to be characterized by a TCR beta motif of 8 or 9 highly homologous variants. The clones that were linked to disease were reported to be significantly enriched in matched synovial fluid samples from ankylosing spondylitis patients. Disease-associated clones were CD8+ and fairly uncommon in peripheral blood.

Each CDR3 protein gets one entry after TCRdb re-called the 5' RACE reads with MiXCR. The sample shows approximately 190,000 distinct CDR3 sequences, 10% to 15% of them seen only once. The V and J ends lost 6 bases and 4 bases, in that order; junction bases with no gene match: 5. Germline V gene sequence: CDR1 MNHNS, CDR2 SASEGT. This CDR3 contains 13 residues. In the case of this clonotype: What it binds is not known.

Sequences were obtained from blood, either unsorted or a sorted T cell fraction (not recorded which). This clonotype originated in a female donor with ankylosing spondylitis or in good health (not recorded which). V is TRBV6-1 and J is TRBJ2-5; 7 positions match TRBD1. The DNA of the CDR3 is TGTGCCAGCAGAAGCACAGGGGTAGAGACCCAGTACTTC. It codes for CASRSTGVETQYF.